This TCR beta chain was retrieved from a study of shared clonotypes between healthy human individuals. Repertoires were generated with immunoSEQ multiplex PCR, while TCRdb's copy carries only in-frame clones and drops some. Here the sample spans approximately 1,500,000 clones, 95% to 99% being singletons. Germline V gene lookup returns CDR1 SQVTM and CDR2 ANQGSEA. Trimming pared 4 bases from V and 8 bases from J, leaving 26 bases between. This CDR3 region has 16 residues. The chain uses TRBV29-1 and TRBJ1-2, with D unresolved. The receptor's source is a man aged 25-40 years in good health. Sequencing was carried out using naive CD4+ T cells sorted from blood. Subset noted: CD45RA+ positively selected. The CDR3 DNA reads TGCAGCGTTGTAGGCGGCACCTCGGGCCCTGAGCGGGGCTACACCTTC. It codes for CSVVGGTSGPERGYTF.